These T cell receptor beta chains were read from a single sample in a study of control samples from healthy donors and cancer patients. Profiling relied on immunoSEQ multiplex PCR, and the TCRdb table lists in-frame clones only, not all of them. Here the sample spans some 190,000 clones, roughly nine tenths being singletons. The sequenced sample consisted of blood. The source is a man aged 25-45 years in good health. CDR3s include the opening cysteine and the closing phenylalanine or tryptophan. A D gene is named only where the DNA matches it firmly. Clone size is stated in some rows and not others, as once, few, many or a class when expanded.

>TRBV19|TRBJ1-2|-|-
CASSPGVWYYGYTF
TGTGCCAGTAGTCCGGGAGTATGGTACTATGGCTACACCTTC
>TRBV9|TRBJ2-7|TRBD1|-
CASSVEGQAVGEQYF
TGTGCCAGCAGCGTAGAGGGACAGGCGGTGGGCGAGCAGTACTTC
>TRBV6-1|TRBJ2-7|TRBD1|-
CASSDTGGREQYF
TGTGCCAGCAGTGATACAGGGGGCCGGGAGCAGTACTTC
>TRBV7-9|TRBJ2-1|-|-
CASSLDLEQFF
TGTGCCAGCAGCTTAGATCTTGAGCAGTTCTTC
>TRBV9|TRBJ2-1|TRBD2|-
CASSGLSGGISYNEQFF
TGTGCCAGCAGCGGACTCAGCGGGGGAATCTCCTACAATGAGCAGTTCTTC
>TRBV13|TRBJ1-2|-|-
CASSFQGPGGYTF
TGTGCCAGCAGCTTTCAGGGGCCGGGTGGCTACACCTTC
>TRBV3-1/TRBV3-2|TRBJ1-2|-|-
CASSQVISGRNYGYTF
TGTGCCAGCAGCCAAGTGATTTCGGGGAGAAACTATGGCTACACCTTC
>TRBV27|TRBJ2-2|-|-
CASSLKAETGELFF
TGTGCCAGCAGTTTAAAGGCGGAGACCGGGGAGCTGTTTTTT
>TRBV5-1|TRBJ2-2|-|-
CASSFSGELFF
TGCGCCAGCAGTTTCTCCGGGGAGCTGTTTTTT
>TRBV2|TRBJ2-1|TRBD2|few
CASSERGAYNEQFF
TGTGCCAGCAGTGAGCGGGGGGCCTACAATGAGCAGTTCTTC
>TRBV24-1|TRBJ1-2|-|-
CATSDFKNYGYTF
TGTGCCACCAGTGATTTCAAGAACTATGGCTACACCTTC
>TRBV2|TRBJ2-1|TRBD2|-
CASSHTSGGQYNEQFF
TGTGCCAGCAGCCATACTAGCGGGGGCCAGTACAATGAGCAGTTCTTC
>TRBV29-1|TRBJ1-1|TRBD1|-
CSVSGGPLNTEAFF
TGCAGCGTATCAGGGGGCCCCCTCAACACTGAAGCTTTCTTT
>TRBV5-1|TRBJ1-2|TRBD1|-
CASSLAPGGANGYTF
TGCGCCAGCAGCTTGGCACCAGGGGGCGCAAATGGCTACACCTTC
>TRBV12-3/TRBV12-4|TRBJ1-6|TRBD1|-
CASSLLQGTLHF
TGTGCCAGCAGTTTACTACAGGGGACCCTCCACTTT
>TRBV25-1|TRBJ1-4|-|-
CASRSTPNEKLFF
TGTGCCAGCAGATCGACTCCAAATGAAAAACTGTTTTTT
>TRBV27|TRBJ1-2|-|-
CASSLGRSYSPYGYTF
TGTGCCAGCAGTTTAGGTCGCAGTTACTCCCCCTATGGCTACACCTTC
>TRBV6-1|TRBJ1-2|-|-
CASSDSLGGKSPGGYTF
TGTGCCAGCAGTGATTCGTTGGGGGGAAAGTCCCCCGGGGGCTACACCTTC
>TRBV6-5|TRBJ1-6|TRBD1|-
CASTPGGTGDSPLHF
TGTGCCAGCACCCCCGGGGGGACAGGGGACTCACCCCTCCACTTT
>TRBV6-1|TRBJ1-5|TRBD1|-
CASSEHRGNNQPQHF
TGTGCCAGCAGTGAACACAGGGGCAACAATCAGCCCCAGCATTTT
>TRBV19|TRBJ1-6|-|-
CASSIKPYYNSPLHF
TGTGCCAGTAGTATTAAGCCCTACTATAATTCACCCCTCCACTTT
>TRBV2|TRBJ1-6|-|-
CASSEGPNSPLHF
TGTGCCAGCAGTGAAGGGCCAAATTCACCCCTCCACTTT
>TRBV5-1|TRBJ2-1|TRBD2|-
CASSLSLAGGLINEQFF
TGCGCCAGCAGCTTGTCGCTAGCGGGGGGCCTCATCAATGAGCAGTTCTTC
>TRBV2|TRBJ1-4|-|-
CASISRRLGEKLFF
TGTGCCAGCATTTCTCGGCGGCTCGGTGAAAAACTGTTTTTT
>TRBV29-1|TRBJ1-5|-|-
CSVGSGVGQPQHF
TGCAGCGTTGGAAGTGGGGTTGGTCAGCCCCAGCATTTT
>TRBV5-1|TRBJ2-3|TRBD2|-
CASSGGLAGVSDTQYF
TGCGCCAGCAGCGGCGGACTAGCGGGGGTTTCAGATACGCAGTATTTT
>TRBV10-1|TRBJ1-1|-|-
CASSEEGLNTEAFF
TGCGCCAGCAGTGAAGAAGGGCTGAACACTGAAGCTTTCTTT
>TRBV6-5|TRBJ2-3|-|-
CASSWMPSSTDTQYF
TGTGCCAGCAGTTGGATGCCTTCTAGCACAGATACGCAGTATTTT
>TRBV18|TRBJ2-7|-|-
CASSIQGIHEQYF
TGTGCCAGCTCAATTCAGGGTATCCACGAGCAGTACTTC
>TRBV30|TRBJ2-6|-|-
CAWSLKEYKGANVLTF
TGTGCCTGGAGCTTAAAAGAGTACAAGGGGGCCAACGTCCTGACTTTC
>TRBV24-1|TRBJ2-3|-|-
CATSDYGTDTQYF
TGTGCCACCAGTGATTACGGGACAGATACGCAGTATTTT
>TRBV4-1|TRBJ1-1|-|-
CASSQDRRGPEAFF
TGCGCCAGCAGCCAAGATCGAAGAGGGCCTGAAGCTTTCTTT
>TRBV6-5|TRBJ1-2|-|-
CASSYSGHKGYTF
TGTGCCAGCAGTTACTCAGGGCACAAGGGCTACACCTTC
>TRBV19|TRBJ1-1|-|-
CASSSHRANTEAFF
TGTGCCAGTAGTTCTCACAGGGCAAACACTGAAGCTTTCTTT
>TRBV18|TRBJ1-6|TRBD1|-
CASSPSSDRVGSPLHF
TGTGCCAGCTCACCTTCGAGCGACAGGGTCGGTTCACCCCTCCACTTT
>TRBV12-5|TRBJ2-6|TRBD2|-
CASALGQGLSSGANVLTF
TGTGCTAGTGCCCTGGGCCAGGGACTATCCTCTGGGGCCAACGTCCTGACTTTC